The clone carrying this TCR beta chain was found a few times. Its antigen is not known. The CDR3 covers 14 residues. The germline V gene encodes CDR1 MDHEN and CDR2 SYDVKM. V was clipped by 4 bases and J by 2 bases; unmatched bases: 2. These data belong to a study of early T cells in non-severe SARS-CoV-2 infection. Study in general: Sequencing was performed on bulk RNA from unsorted whole blood, leaving chains unpaired.

Researchers attached unique molecular identifiers to individual cDNA molecules. TCRdb reanalysed the 5' RACE reads using MiXCR and keeps one entry per CDR3 protein. The sample carries 80,000 or so distinct CDR3 sequences, roughly 16% recorded once. General observations from the study: CD4 and private specificities were missed by VDJdb matching, which favored anti-spike CD8 responses.

This TCR was recovered from an adult who was a healthcare worker with PCR-confirmed SARS-CoV-2 infection or an uninfected control (not recorded which). The chain carries TRBV28 and TRBJ2-7; 10 bases map to TRBD1. Input material: whole blood. For the CDR3, the DNA is TGTGCCAGCAGTTACGGGACAGGGGCCTACGAGCAGTACTTC. This gives the protein CASSYGTGAYEQYF.